This TCR beta chain was observed in a study of OX40 agonist ivuxolimab in advanced cancers. Clones were read by immunoSEQ multiplex PCR, and TCRdb kept only the in-frame ones, dropping some. The repertoire has 70,000 or so clones, roughly 90% of them found once; the top ten carry roughly a tenth. The ends lost 5 bases at V and 2 bases at J; junction bases unmatched: 3. The CDR3 is made up of 15 amino acids. The V gene's germline CDR1 is SNHLY and CDR2 FYNNEI. Source: CD4+ or CD8+ T cells sorted from blood, taken in a trial of the OX40 agonist ivuxolimab. The sequence came from an adult with an advanced solid tumor such as melanoma, head and neck, liver or kidney cancer. This chain links TRBV2 with TRBJ2-1; 10 bases agree with TRBD2. The CDR3 is CASSPGTSAYNEQFF. The CDR3 nucleotides read TGTGCCAGCAGTCCCGGGACTAGCGCCTACAATGAGCAGTTCTTC.